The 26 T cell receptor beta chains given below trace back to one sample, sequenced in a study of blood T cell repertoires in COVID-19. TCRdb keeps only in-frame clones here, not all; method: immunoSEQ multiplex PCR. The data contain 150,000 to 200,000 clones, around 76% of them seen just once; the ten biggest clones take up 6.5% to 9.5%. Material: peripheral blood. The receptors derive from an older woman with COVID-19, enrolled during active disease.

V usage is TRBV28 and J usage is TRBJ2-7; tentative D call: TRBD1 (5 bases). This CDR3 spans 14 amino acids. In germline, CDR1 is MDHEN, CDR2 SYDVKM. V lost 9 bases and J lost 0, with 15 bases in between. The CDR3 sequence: CASEQAFSSYEQYF. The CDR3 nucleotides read TGTGCCAGTGAACAGGCTTTTAGCTCCTACGAGCAGTACTTC. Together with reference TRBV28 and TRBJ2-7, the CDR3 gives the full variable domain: DVKVTQSSRYLVKRTGEKVFLECVQDMDHENMFWYRQDPGLGLRLIYFSYDVKMKEKGDIPEGYSVSREKKERFSLILESASTNQTSMYLCASEQAFSSYEQYFGPGTRLTVT.

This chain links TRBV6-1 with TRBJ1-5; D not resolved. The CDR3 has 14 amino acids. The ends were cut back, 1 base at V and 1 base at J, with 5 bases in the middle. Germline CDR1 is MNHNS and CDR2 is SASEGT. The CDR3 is CASSEVQSNQPQHF. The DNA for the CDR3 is TGTGCCAGCAGTGAAGTGCAGAGCAATCAGCCCCAGCATTTT.

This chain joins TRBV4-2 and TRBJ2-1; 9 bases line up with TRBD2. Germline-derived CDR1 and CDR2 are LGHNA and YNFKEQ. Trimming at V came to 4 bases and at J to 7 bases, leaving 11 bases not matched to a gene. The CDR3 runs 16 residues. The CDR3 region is CASSRSAGGLENEQFF. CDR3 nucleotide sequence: TGTGCCAGCAGCCGGTCGGCGGGAGGGCTGGAGAATGAGCAGTTCTTC.

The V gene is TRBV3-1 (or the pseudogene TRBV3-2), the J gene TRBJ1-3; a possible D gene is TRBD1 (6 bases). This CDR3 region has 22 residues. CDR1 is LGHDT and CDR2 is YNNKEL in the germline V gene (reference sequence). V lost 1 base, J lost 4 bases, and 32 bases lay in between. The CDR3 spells CASSQVTLDKTGPRSGGNTIYF. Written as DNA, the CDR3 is TGTGCCAGCAGCCAAGTAACACTAGATAAGACAGGACCACGCTCTGGCGGAAACACCATATATTTT.

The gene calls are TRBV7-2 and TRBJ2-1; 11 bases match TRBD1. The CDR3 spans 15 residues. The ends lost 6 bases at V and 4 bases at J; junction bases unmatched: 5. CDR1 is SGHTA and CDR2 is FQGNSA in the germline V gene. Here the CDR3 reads CASRSRDRGYNEQFF. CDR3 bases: TGTGCCAGCAGATCACGGGACAGGGGGTACAATGAGCAGTTCTTC. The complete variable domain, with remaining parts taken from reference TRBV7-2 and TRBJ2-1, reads GAGVSQSPSNKVTEKGKDVELRCDPISGHTALYWYRQSLGQGLEFLIYFQGNSAPDKSGLPSDRFSAERTGGSVSTLTIQRTQQEDSAVYLCASRSRDRGYNEQFFGPGTRLTVL.

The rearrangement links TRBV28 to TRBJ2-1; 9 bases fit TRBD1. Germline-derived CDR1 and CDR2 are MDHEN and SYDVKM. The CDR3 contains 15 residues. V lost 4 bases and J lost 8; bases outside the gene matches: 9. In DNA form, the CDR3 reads TGTGCCAGCAGTTCGGCGGGACAGGGAATAGATGAGCAGTTCTTC. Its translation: CASSSAGQGIDEQFF. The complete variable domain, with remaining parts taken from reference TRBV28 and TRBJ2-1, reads DVKVTQSSRYLVKRTGEKVFLECVQDMDHENMFWYRQDPGLGLRLIYFSYDVKMKEKGDIPEGYSVSREKKERFSLILESASTNQTSMYLCASSSAGQGIDEQFFGPGTRLTVL.

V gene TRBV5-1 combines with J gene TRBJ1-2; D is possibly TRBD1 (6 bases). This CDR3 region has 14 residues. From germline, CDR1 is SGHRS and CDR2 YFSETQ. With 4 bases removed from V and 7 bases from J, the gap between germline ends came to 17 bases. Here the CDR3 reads CASSVDGAGVGYTF. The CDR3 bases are TGCGCCAGCAGCGTAGATGGGGCAGGGGTTGGCTACACCTTC.

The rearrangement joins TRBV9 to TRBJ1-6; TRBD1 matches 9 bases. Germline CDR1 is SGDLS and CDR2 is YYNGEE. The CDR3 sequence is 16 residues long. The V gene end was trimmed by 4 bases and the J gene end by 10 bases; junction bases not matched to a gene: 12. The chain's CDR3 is CASSSVNRDRDSPLHF. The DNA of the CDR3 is TGTGCCAGCAGCTCCGTGAACCGGGACAGGGACTCACCCCTCCACTTT.

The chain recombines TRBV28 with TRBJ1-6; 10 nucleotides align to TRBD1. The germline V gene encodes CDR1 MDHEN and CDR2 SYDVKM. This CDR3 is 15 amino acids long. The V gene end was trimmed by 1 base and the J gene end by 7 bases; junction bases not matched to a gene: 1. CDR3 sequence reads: CASSLSGQGNSPLHF. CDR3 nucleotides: TGTGCCAGCAGTTTATCGGGACAGGGGAATTCACCCCTCCACTTT.

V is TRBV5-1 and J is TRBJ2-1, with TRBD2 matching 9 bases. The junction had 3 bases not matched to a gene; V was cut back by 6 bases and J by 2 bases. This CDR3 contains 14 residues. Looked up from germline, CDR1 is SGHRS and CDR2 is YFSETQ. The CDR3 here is CASMRGGPYNEQFF. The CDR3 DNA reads TGCGCCAGCATGCGGGGGGGACCCTACAATGAGCAGTTCTTC.

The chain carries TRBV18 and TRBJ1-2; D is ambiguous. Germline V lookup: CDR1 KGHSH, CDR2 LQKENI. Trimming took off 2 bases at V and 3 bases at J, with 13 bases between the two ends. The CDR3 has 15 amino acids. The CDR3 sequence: CASSPDRTRYYGYTF. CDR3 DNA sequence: TGTGCCAGCTCACCAGATCGTACCAGATACTATGGCTACACCTTC.

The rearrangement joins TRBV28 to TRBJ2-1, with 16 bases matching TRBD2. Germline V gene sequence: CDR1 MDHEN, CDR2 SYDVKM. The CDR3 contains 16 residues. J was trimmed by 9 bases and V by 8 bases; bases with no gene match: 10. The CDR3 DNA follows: TGTGCCAGCTCCGCCCCGGGACTAGCGGGGGGGACTGAGCAGTTCTTC. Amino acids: CASSAPGLAGGTEQFF.

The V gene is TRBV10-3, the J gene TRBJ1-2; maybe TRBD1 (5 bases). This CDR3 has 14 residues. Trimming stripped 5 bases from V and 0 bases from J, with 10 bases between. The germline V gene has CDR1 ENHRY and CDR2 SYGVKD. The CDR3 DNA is TGTGCCATCAGTCAGGGTGTCGCTAACTATGGCTACACCTTC. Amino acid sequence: CAISQGVANYGYTF.

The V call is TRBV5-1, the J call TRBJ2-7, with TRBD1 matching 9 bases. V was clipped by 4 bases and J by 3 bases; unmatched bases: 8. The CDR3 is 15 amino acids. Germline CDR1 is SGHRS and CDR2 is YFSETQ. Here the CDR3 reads CASSMGQGGGYEQYV. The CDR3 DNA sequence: TGCGCCAGCAGCATGGGACAGGGTGGAGGCTACGAGCAGTACGTC.

The DNA for the CDR3 is TGTGCCAGCAGCGTTACTCCGGGACAGGGGAGAGGAAACACCATATATTTT. The encoded protein is CASSVTPGQGRGNTIYF. V gene TRBV9 combines with J gene TRBJ1-3; 10 bases match TRBD1. J lost 4 bases, V lost 2 bases, and 9 bases had no gene match. CDR3 length: 17 residues. Germline CDR1 reads SGDLS; CDR2 reads YYNGEE. Drawing the rest from reference TRBV9 and TRBJ1-3, the complete variable domain is DSGVTQTPKHLITATGQRVTLRCSPRSGDLSVYWYQQSLDQGLQFLIQYYNGEERAKGNILERFSAQQFPDLHSELNLSSLELGDSALYFCASSVTPGQGRGNTIYFGEGSWLTVV.

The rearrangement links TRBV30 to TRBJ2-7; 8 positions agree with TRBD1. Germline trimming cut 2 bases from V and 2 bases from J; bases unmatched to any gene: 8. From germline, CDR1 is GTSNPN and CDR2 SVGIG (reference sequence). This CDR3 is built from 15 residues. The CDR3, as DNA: TGTGCCTGGAGTCATAGGGACAGGAGAACCTACGAGCAGTACTTC. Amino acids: CAWSHRDRRTYEQYF.

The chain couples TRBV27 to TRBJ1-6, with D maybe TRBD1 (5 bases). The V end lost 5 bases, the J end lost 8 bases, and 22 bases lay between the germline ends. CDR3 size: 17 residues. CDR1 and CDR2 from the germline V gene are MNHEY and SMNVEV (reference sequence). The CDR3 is CASSPRNFGGKDSPLHF. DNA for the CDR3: TGTGCCAGCAGTCCCCGCAATTTTGGGGGGAAGGATTCACCCCTCCACTTT.

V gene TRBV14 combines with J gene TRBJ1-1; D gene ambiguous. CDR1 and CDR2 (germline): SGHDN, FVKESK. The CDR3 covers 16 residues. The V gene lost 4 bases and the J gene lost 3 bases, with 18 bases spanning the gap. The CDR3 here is CASSPPTFERDTEAFF. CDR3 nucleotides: TGTGCCAGCAGCCCCCCCACCTTTGAGAGAGACACTGAAGCTTTCTTT.

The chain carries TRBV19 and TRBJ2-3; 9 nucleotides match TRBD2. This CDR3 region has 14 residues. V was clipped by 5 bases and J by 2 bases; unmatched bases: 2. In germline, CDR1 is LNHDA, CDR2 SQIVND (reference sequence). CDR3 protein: CASSGGLATDTQYF. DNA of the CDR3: TGTGCCAGTAGTGGGGGACTAGCCACAGATACGCAGTATTTT. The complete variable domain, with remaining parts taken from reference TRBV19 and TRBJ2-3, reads DGGITQSPKYLFRKEGQNVTLSCEQNLNHDAMYWYRQDPGQGLRLIYYSQIVNDFQKGDIAEGYSVSREKKESFPLTVTSAQKNPTAFYLCASSGGLATDTQYFGPGTRLTVL.

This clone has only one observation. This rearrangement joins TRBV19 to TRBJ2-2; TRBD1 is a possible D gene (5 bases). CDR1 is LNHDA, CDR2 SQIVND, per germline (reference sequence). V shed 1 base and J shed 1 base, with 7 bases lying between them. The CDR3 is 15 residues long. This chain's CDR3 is CASSIAQGNTGELFF. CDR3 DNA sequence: TGTGCCAGTAGTATAGCGCAGGGGAACACCGGGGAGCTGTTTTTT.

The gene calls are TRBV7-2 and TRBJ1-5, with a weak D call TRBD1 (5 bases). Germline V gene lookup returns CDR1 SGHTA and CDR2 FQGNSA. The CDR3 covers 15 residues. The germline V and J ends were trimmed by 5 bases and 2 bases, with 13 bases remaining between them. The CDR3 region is CASSPGGVGNQPQHF. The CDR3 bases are TGTGCCAGCAGCCCGGGAGGGGTAGGCAATCAGCCCCAGCATTTT.

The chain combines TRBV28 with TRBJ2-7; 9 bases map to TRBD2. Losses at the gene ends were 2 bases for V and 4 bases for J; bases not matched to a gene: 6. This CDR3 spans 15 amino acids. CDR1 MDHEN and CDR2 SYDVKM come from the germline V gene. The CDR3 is CASSLDGTSTYEQYF. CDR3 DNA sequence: TGTGCCAGCAGTTTAGACGGGACTAGCACTTACGAGCAGTACTTC. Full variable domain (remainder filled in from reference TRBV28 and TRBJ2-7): DVKVTQSSRYLVKRTGEKVFLECVQDMDHENMFWYRQDPGLGLRLIYFSYDVKMKEKGDIPEGYSVSREKKERFSLILESASTNQTSMYLCASSLDGTSTYEQYFGPGTRLTVT.

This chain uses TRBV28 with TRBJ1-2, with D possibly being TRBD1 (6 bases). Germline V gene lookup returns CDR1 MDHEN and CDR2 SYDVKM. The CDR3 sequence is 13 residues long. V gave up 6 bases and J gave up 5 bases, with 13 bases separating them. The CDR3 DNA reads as TGTGCCAGCAGCCCCGGGACACCTTATGGCTACACCTTC. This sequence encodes CASSPGTPYGYTF.

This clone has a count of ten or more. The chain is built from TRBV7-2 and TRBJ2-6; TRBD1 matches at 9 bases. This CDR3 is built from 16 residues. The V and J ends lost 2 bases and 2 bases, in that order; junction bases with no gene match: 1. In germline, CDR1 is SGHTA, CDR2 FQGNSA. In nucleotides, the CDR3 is TGTGCCAGCAGCTTAACAGGGGGCGCTGGGGCCAACGTCCTGACTTTC. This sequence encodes CASSLTGGAGANVLTF. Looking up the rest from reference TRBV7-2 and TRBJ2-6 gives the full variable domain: GAGVSQSPSNKVTEKGKDVELRCDPISGHTALYWYRQSLGQGLEFLIYFQGNSAPDKSGLPSDRFSAERTGGSVSTLTIQRTQQEDSAVYLCASSLTGGAGANVLTFGAGSRLTVL.

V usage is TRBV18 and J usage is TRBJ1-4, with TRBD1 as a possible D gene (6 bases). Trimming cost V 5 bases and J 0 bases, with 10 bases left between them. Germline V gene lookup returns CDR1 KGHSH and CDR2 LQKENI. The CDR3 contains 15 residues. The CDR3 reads CASSRDMATNEKLFF. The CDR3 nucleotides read TGTGCCAGCTCAAGGGACATGGCAACTAATGAAAAACTGTTTTTT. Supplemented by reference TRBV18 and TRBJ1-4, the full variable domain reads NAGVMQNPRHLVRRRGQEARLRCSPMKGHSHVYWYRQLPEEGLKFMVYLQKENIIDESGMPKERFSAEFPKEGPSILRIQQVVRGDSAAYFCASSRDMATNEKLFFGSGTQLSVL.

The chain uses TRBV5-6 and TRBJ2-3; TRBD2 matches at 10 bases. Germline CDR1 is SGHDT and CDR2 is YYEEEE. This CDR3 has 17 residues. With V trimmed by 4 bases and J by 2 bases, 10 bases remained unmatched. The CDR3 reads CASSPWGLAGVTDTQYF. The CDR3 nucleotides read TGTGCCAGCAGCCCGTGGGGGCTAGCGGGAGTCACAGATACGCAGTATTTT.